These 25 T cell receptor beta chains share one sample of origin, sequenced in a study of control samples from healthy donors and cancer patients. Clones were read by immunoSEQ multiplex PCR, and TCRdb kept only the in-frame ones, dropping some. The sample yields about 84,000 clones, approximately 80% seen once. Sequencing input: PBMCs. These receptors were obtained from a man aged 55 to 70 with head and neck cancer.

The chain couples TRBV28 to TRBJ1-5, with 8 bases aligning to TRBD1. The CDR3 has 13 amino acids. CDR1 and CDR2 (germline): MDHEN, SYDVKM. V trimming: 6 bases; J trimming: 5 bases; junction bases outside the gene matches: 3. The CDR3 coding sequence is TGTGCCAGCAGAGGACAGGGTTATCAGCCCCAGCATTTT. It translates to CASRGQGYQPQHF.

This clone was seen many times. The V gene is TRBV10-3, the J gene TRBJ2-2, with 9 bases fitting TRBD2. CDR3 length equals 19 residues. V gave up 4 bases and J gave up 7 bases; unmatched junction bases: 19. Germline values: CDR1 ENHRY, CDR2 SYGVKD. CDR3 region: CAISVGASGTPNANGELFF. CDR3 DNA: TGTGCCATCAGTGTGGGGGCTAGCGGGACTCCAAATGCCAACGGGGAGCTGTTTTTT.

The chain uses TRBV7-9 and TRBJ1-2, with a weak D call TRBD1 (6 bases). The CDR3 is 13 amino acids. V lost 4 bases and J 4 bases, leaving 10 bases between the germline ends. Germline-derived CDR1 and CDR2 are SEHNR and FQNEAQ (reference sequence). The CDR3 spells CASSSGGFYGYTF. CDR3 nucleotide sequence: TGTGCCAGCAGCTCCGGGGGCTTCTATGGCTACACCTTC.

The chain employs TRBV7-2 and TRBJ1-2; TRBD1 matches 10 bases. Germline lookup yields CDR1 SGHTA and CDR2 FQGNSA. The V and J ends lost 3 bases and 4 bases, in that order; junction bases with no gene match: 2. The CDR3 totals 14 residues. The CDR3 protein is CASSFGQGGYGYTF. CDR3 bases: TGTGCCAGCAGCTTTGGACAGGGGGGCTATGGCTACACCTTC.

The rearrangement joins TRBV7-9 to TRBJ1-4; D unclear. The V gene lost 0 bases and the J gene lost 5 bases, with 4 bases spanning the gap. Per the germline V gene, CDR1 is SEHNR and CDR2 is FQNEAQ (reference sequence). The CDR3 is made up of 13 amino acids. The DNA for the CDR3 is TGTGCCAGCAGCTTAGCCAGGAATGAAAAACTGTTTTTT. Protein product: CASSLARNEKLFF.

The chain employs TRBV28 and TRBJ1-2; D might be TRBD1 (6 bases). The germline CDR1 and CDR2 sequences are MDHEN and SYDVKM. This CDR3 is 12 amino acids long. Trimming stripped 6 bases from V and 6 bases from J, with 11 bases between. The CDR3 sequence is CASSLNRDGYTF. The DNA of the CDR3 is TGTGCCAGCAGCCTCAACAGGGATGGCTACACCTTC.

This chain uses TRBV3-1 (or the pseudogene TRBV3-2) with TRBJ2-7, with a tentative D call TRBD2 (5 bases). Trimming took off 0 bases at V and 6 bases at J, with 6 bases between the two ends. This CDR3 has 12 amino acids. CDR1 and CDR2 from the germline V gene are LGHDT and YNNKEL (reference sequence). The CDR3 coding sequence is TGTGCCAGCAGCCAAGATCGGGGCGAGCAGTACTTC. Protein sequence: CASSQDRGEQYF.

The genes are TRBV5-1 and TRBJ2-7, with D perhaps TRBD1 (6 bases). Trimming took 0 bases from V and 5 from J, leaving 6 bases between them. CDR1 and CDR2 (germline): SGHRS, YFSETQ. The CDR3 has 12 amino acids. CDR3 coding DNA: TGCGCCAGCAGCTTGGCAGGGGACGAGCAGTACTTC. Protein sequence: CASSLAGDEQYF.

The chain carries TRBV27 and TRBJ2-1, with a weak D call TRBD2 (5 bases). Germline V lookup: CDR1 MNHEY, CDR2 SMNVEV (reference sequence). V was cut by 5 bases and J by 3 bases, with 17 bases left in between. The CDR3 loop spans 16 amino acids. Written as DNA, the CDR3 is TGTGCCAGCAGTGAGGACGGGGATACGTACTACAATGAGCAGTTCTTC. Translating gives CASSEDGDTYYNEQFF.

This chain connects TRBV11-2 to TRBJ2-2; D possibly matches TRBD1 or TRBD2 (5 bases each). CDR3 length equals 17 residues. The germline V and J ends were trimmed by 3 bases and 2 bases, with 16 bases remaining between them. Germline-derived CDR1 and CDR2 are SGHAT and FQNNGV. CDR3 loop: CASSLTSGSLNTGELFF. DNA for the CDR3: TGTGCCAGCAGCTTGACCTCAGGGAGCCTTAACACCGGGGAGCTGTTTTTT.

This chain links TRBV7-8 with TRBJ2-1; D is unresolved. CDR3 length equals 15 residues. V shed 2 bases and J shed 0 bases, with 8 bases lying between them. Germline CDR1 is SGHVS and CDR2 is FQNEAQ. CDR3 DNA: TGTGCCAGCAGCTTATTAGTTAGCTCCTACAATGAGCAGTTCTTC. As protein: CASSLLVSSYNEQFF.

There are a few counts of this clone. The chain recombines TRBV6-2 or TRBV6-3 with TRBJ2-7, with D uncertain. This CDR3 region has 12 residues. The germline V gene has CDR1 MNHEY and CDR2 SVGEGT. The V and J ends lost 6 bases and 4 bases respectively, with 10 bases between them. The DNA for the CDR3 is TGTGCCAGCAGCCCTGGTGGTTACGAGCAGTACTTC. The encoded protein is CASSPGGYEQYF.

The V call is TRBV5-1, the J call TRBJ2-3, with 7 bases fitting TRBD2. The CDR3 has 17 residues. The V gene's germline CDR1 is SGHRS and CDR2 YFSETQ. The V segment lost 6 bases and the J segment 2 bases; nucleotides outside the gene matches: 15. The CDR3 sequence: CASTIGGASGDTDTQYF. CDR3 nucleotide sequence: TGCGCCAGCACCATTGGAGGAGCTAGCGGAGACACAGATACGCAGTATTTT.

With regard to this clone: One junction end disagrees with the germline gene, perhaps due to a read error. V and J are TRBV15 and TRBJ2-5, with D perhaps TRBD1 or TRBD2 (5 bases each). The CDR3 extends over 15 amino acids. The germline V gene has CDR1 LNHNV and CDR2 YYDKDF (reference sequence). The CDR3 sequence: CTTSRQTRGQETQYF. In DNA form, the CDR3 reads TGTACCACCAGCAGGCAAACGAGGGGCCAAGAGACCCAGTACTTC.

The gene calls are TRBV3-1 (or the pseudogene TRBV3-2) and TRBJ2-1; 9 bases are a match to TRBD2. The CDR3 contains 15 residues. Trimming removed 4 bases from V and 0 bases from J; junction bases left unmatched: 1. Germline V CDR1 and CDR2: LGHDT, YNNKEL (reference sequence). The CDR3 sequence is CASSLSGSSYNEQFF. The CDR3 DNA is TGTGCCAGCAGCCTTAGCGGGAGCTCCTACAATGAGCAGTTCTTC.

The V call is TRBV9, the J call TRBJ2-3; 10 bases fit TRBD2. This CDR3 has 14 residues. The V and J ends lost 0 bases and 6 bases, in that order; junction bases with no gene match: 1. CDR1 is SGDLS, CDR2 YYNGEE, per germline. Here the CDR3 DNA reads TGTGCCAGCAGCGTAGCGACTAGCGGGGATACGCAGTATTTT. It specifies CASSVATSGDTQYF.

This clone was counted a single time. This sequence joins TRBV11-2 and TRBJ2-3; 7 bases map to TRBD2. Germline V lookup: CDR1 SGHAT, CDR2 FQNNGV. The CDR3 covers 15 residues. J lost 5 bases, V lost 4 bases, and 9 bases had no gene match. The DNA for the CDR3 is TGTGCCAGCAGCTCGCTAGCGGCCGGGGGAGATACGCAGTATTTT. It yields the protein CASSSLAAGGDTQYF.

This chain connects TRBV11-2 to TRBJ2-2, with TRBD2 identical over 8 bases. The V and J ends lost 4 bases and 3 bases, in that order; junction bases with no gene match: 7. The CDR3 totals 16 residues. CDR1 and CDR2 from the germline V gene are SGHAT and FQNNGV. The CDR3 spells CASSSPGLVHTGELFF. CDR3 sequence (DNA): TGTGCCAGCAGCTCGCCGGGACTAGTCCACACCGGGGAGCTGTTTTTT.

This clone was seen only once. The chain has TRBV5-5 and TRBJ2-3; no reliable D call. The V gene lost 0 bases and the J gene lost 2 bases, with 10 bases spanning the gap. The CDR3 contains 15 residues. Germline CDR1 and CDR2: SGHKS and YYEKEE (reference sequence). The CDR3 sequence: CASSLGQYFTDTQYF. The CDR3 bases are TGTGCCAGCAGCTTGGGACAATATTTCACAGATACGCAGTATTTT.

The chain carries TRBV12-3 or TRBV12-4 and TRBJ2-7, with D perhaps matching TRBD2 (5 bases). V lost 6 bases, J lost 5 bases, and 14 bases lay in between. CDR3 length equals 13 residues. CDR3 bases: TGTGCCAGCAGGCCTCCTGGTAGCGACGAGCAGTACTTC. Its protein product is CASRPPGSDEQYF.

The chain uses TRBV15 and TRBJ2-2; 11 nucleotides align to TRBD2. The V gene's germline CDR1 is LNHNV and CDR2 YYDKDF (reference sequence). The CDR3 length is 15 residues. V trimming: 4 bases; J trimming: 7 bases; junction bases outside the gene matches: 5. The CDR3 here is CATSTAGTSGGELFF. For the CDR3, the DNA is TGTGCCACCAGCACAGCCGGGACTAGCGGCGGGGAGCTGTTTTTT.

V gene TRBV7-6 combines with J gene TRBJ2-7; possibly TRBD2 for D (6 bases). The CDR3 consists of 16 residues. The V and J ends lost 1 base and 1 base respectively, with 14 bases between them. Per germline, CDR1 SGHVS and CDR2 FNYEAQ. CDR3 in amino acids: CASSLEGVAGSYEQYF. The CDR3 DNA is TGTGCCAGCAGCTTAGAAGGGGTTGCGGGATCCTACGAGCAGTACTTC. The full variable domain, rest sourced from reference TRBV7-6 and TRBJ2-7, is GAGVSQSPRYKVTKRGQDVALRCDPISGHVSLYWYRQALGQGPEFLTYFNYEAQQDKSGLPNDRFSAERPEGSISTLTIQRTEQRDSAMYRCASSLEGVAGSYEQYFGPGTRLTVT.

The V and J genes are TRBV6-5 and TRBJ2-2; D possibly corresponds to TRBD1 (6 bases). The V end was cut by 0 bases, the J end by 7 bases, with 15 bases between. CDR1 and CDR2 (germline): MNHEY, SVGAGI. The CDR3 is 16 amino acids. The CDR3 bases are TGTGCCAGCAGTTACTCCGTGGGGACATCGGGCGGGGAGCTGTTTTTT. Its translation is CASSYSVGTSGGELFF.

V is TRBV7-8 and J is TRBJ2-5; 8 bases line up with TRBD1. The CDR3 runs 16 residues. Per the germline V gene, CDR1 is SGHVS and CDR2 is FQNEAQ. V lost 1 base to trimming and J lost 5 bases; unmatched junction nucleotides: 9. CDR3 in amino acids: CASSLDSRGPGETQYF. The DNA for the CDR3 is TGTGCCAGCAGCTTAGATAGCAGGGGGCCGGGGGAGACCCAGTACTTC.

The CDR3 DNA reads as TGTGCCAGCAGCCCGGACTGGGAGACCGGGGAGCTGTTTTTT. As protein: CASSPDWETGELFF. V gene TRBV6-5 combines with J gene TRBJ2-2, with a possible D match to TRBD2 (5 bases). The germline gives CDR1 MNHEY, CDR2 SVGAGI. V was clipped by 6 bases and J by 5 bases, with 13 bases between them. The CDR3 consists of 14 residues.